The 20 T cell receptor beta chains in this list originate from one sample, sequenced in a study of glioma-infiltrating T cells after dendritic cell vaccination (TCRdb year 2016). Libraries were made using the immunoSEQ multiplex PCR assay. TCRdb retrieved this table from immuneACCESS and kept in-frame rearrangements only. Not all clones are present; in checked studies, unresolved V genes account for under half, and no reason is known for the remainder. For this sample there are under 130,000 clones; nearly 90% appear just once. The ten largest make up roughly 2.8% of the sample. The intended sense of this specimen's time point label: after dendritic cell vaccination, including at tumor progression/relapse. This material consisted of blood, taken after dendritic cell vaccination. These receptors were taken from a human donor with glioblastoma.

This rearrangement joins TRBV6-6 to TRBJ2-1; TRBD2 aligns across 7 bases. In germline, CDR1 is MNHNY, CDR2 SVGAGI (reference sequence). V was pared by 0 bases and J by 12 bases, with 11 bases of the junction left unmatched. CDR3 length: 15 residues. This CDR3 reads CASSYSVLSGAPQFF. The CDR3 nucleotides are TGTGCCAGCAGTTACTCGGTATTAAGCGGGGCCCCGCAGTTCTTC.

V usage is TRBV5-4 and J usage is TRBJ1-6; TRBD1 matches 12 bases. V shed 2 bases, J shed 6 bases, and the junction held 3 bases outside the gene matches. This CDR3 is built from 16 residues. Germline CDR1 is SGHNT and CDR2 is YYREEE (reference sequence). CDR3 nucleotide sequence: TGTGCCAGCAGCTTTGGGACAGGGGGCATTAATTCACCCCTCCACTTT. Translating gives CASSFGTGGINSPLHF.

This clone rates as medium-sized. The chain is built from TRBV6-4 and TRBJ2-1, with 7 bases lining up with TRBD2. V was pared by 5 bases and J by 6 bases, with 10 bases of the junction left unmatched. The CDR3 has 15 amino acids. Per the germline V gene, CDR1 is MRHNA and CDR2 is SNTAGT. In nucleotides, the CDR3 is TGTGCCAGCAGTCGGGCGGCGGGAGAATCCAATGAGCAGTTCTTC. Amino acids: CASSRAAGESNEQFF.

The CDR3 is CASKRGGEHDRWWESSETQYF. DNA of the CDR3: TGTGCCAGCAAAAGGGGGGGGGAACACGACAGGTGGTGGGAGAGTTCAGAGACCCAGTACTTC. The J gene is TRBJ2-5, the V gene TRBV2, with D possibly matching TRBD2 (7 bases). Trimming shortened V by 7 bases and J by 4 bases, and 37 bases separated the two germline ends. The CDR3 is made up of 21 amino acids. Per the germline V gene, CDR1 is SNHLY and CDR2 is FYNNEI. Looking up the rest from reference TRBV2 and TRBJ2-5 gives the full variable domain: EPEVTQTPSHQVTQMGQEVILRCVPISNHLYFYWYRQILGQKVEFLVSFYNNEISEKSEIFDDQFSVERPDGSNFTLKIRSTKLEDSAMYFCASKRGGEHDRWWESSETQYFGPGTRLLVL.

The chain uses TRBV29-1 and TRBJ1-1; maybe TRBD1 (6 bases). Germline values: CDR1 SQVTM, CDR2 ANQGSEA. The length of the CDR3 is 15 residues. Trimming took off 3 bases at V and 1 base at J, with 15 bases between the two ends. The CDR3: CSVDLGGAPNTEAFF. Written as DNA, the CDR3 is TGCAGCGTTGACCTTGGGGGGGCGCCGAACACTGAAGCTTTCTTT.

This sequence joins TRBV5-1 and TRBJ2-2; D may be TRBD1 (6 bases). V lost 3 bases and J lost 1, with 10 bases in between. Germline V lookup: CDR1 SGHRS, CDR2 YFSETQ. This CDR3 is built from 15 residues. The CDR3 DNA reads TGCGCCAGCAGCTCATCGACAGGGAACACCGGGGAGCTGTTTTTT. It specifies CASSSSTGNTGELFF.

The rearrangement links TRBV10-2 to TRBJ1-3; unclear D gene. CDR1 and CDR2 from the germline V gene are WSHSY and SAAADI. The CDR3 is made up of 18 amino acids. V lost 5 bases to trimming and J lost 0 bases, with 20 bases between them. In DNA form, the CDR3 reads TGCGCCAGCAGTTATTTGTCAATCCAGGTCGGCTCTGGAAACACCATATATTTT. This translates into CASSYLSIQVGSGNTIYF.

The chain carries TRBV7-9 and TRBJ2-1, with 13 bases fitting TRBD2. The junction had 3 bases not matched to a gene; V was cut back by 5 bases and J by 2 bases. The germline V gene has CDR1 SEHNR and CDR2 FQNEAQ (reference sequence). The CDR3 length is 16 residues. This CDR3 is CASSGGTSGTYNEQFF. CDR3 nucleotide sequence: TGTGCCAGCAGCGGAGGGACTAGCGGGACCTACAATGAGCAGTTCTTC.

This clone is a singleton in its sample. The genes are TRBV7-2 and TRBJ1-2; D is uncertain. Trimming removed 5 bases at V and 1 base at J, with 11 bases between. The CDR3 is made up of 14 amino acids. CDR1 and CDR2 from the germline V gene are SGHTA and FQGNSA. This CDR3 is CASSLPGINYGYTF. CDR3 in DNA: TGTGCCAGCAGCCTACCGGGAATTAACTATGGCTACACCTTC.

The rearrangement joins TRBV6-1 to TRBJ2-7; tentatively, D is TRBD1 (6 bases). The CDR3 is 13 residues long. V dropped 7 bases and J dropped 4 bases, with 14 bases sitting between them. From germline, CDR1 is MNHNS and CDR2 SASEGT. The CDR3 DNA reads as TGTGCCAGCACCCGATGGGGGACATACGAGCAGTACTTC. Translated, it gives CASTRWGTYEQYF.

The CDR3 DNA is TGTGCCAGCAGCTGGTGGCGGGACAGGTATGGCTACACCTTC. Protein product: CASSWWRDRYGYTF. This chain links TRBV5-5 with TRBJ1-2; TRBD1 agrees at 8 bases. Losses at the gene ends were 3 bases for V and 5 bases for J; bases not matched to a gene: 6. The CDR3 runs 14 residues. Germline V gene sequence: CDR1 SGHKS, CDR2 YYEKEE (reference sequence).

The rearrangement joins TRBV6-1 to TRBJ1-2; the D gene is possibly TRBD1 (5 bases). The length of the CDR3 is 13 residues. CDR1 and CDR2 from the germline V gene are MNHNS and SASEGT. V was pared by 5 bases and J by 4 bases, with 11 bases between. CDR3 sequence: CASSSRVGYGYTF. CDR3 DNA sequence: TGTGCCAGCAGTTCCAGGGTCGGCTATGGCTACACCTTC.

This clone was observed a single time. The V and J genes are TRBV6-5 and TRBJ1-4; D uncertain. V dropped 7 bases and J dropped 7 bases, with 16 bases sitting between them. The CDR3 spans 14 residues. CDR1 and CDR2 from the germline V gene are MNHEY and SVGAGI. The CDR3, as DNA: TGTGCCAGCACCCCGACGTCGGGTGGTGAAAAACTGTTTTTT. Protein sequence: CASTPTSGGEKLFF.

The V call is TRBV2, the J call TRBJ1-2, with 9 bases matching TRBD1. There are 13 residues in the CDR3. Germline assignment: CDR1 SNHLY and CDR2 FYNNEI. V lost 1 base to trimming and J lost 14 bases; unmatched junction nucleotides: 8. This CDR3 reads CASSEEGQGKRTF. The CDR3 region has the DNA TGTGCCAGCAGTGAAGAGGGACAGGGTAAAAGGACCTTC.

Here the CDR3 DNA reads TGTGCCAGCAGCCAAGAATCACTAGCGGGGGCCTCAGATACGCAGTATTTT. It specifies CASSQESLAGASDTQYF. The V and J genes are TRBV4-2 and TRBJ2-3; 11 bases are shared with TRBD2. Germline trimming cut 0 bases from V and 4 bases from J; bases unmatched to any gene: 6. The CDR3 is made up of 17 amino acids. Germline CDR1 and CDR2: LGHNA and YNFKEQ.

The chain joins TRBV30 to TRBJ2-1; TRBD1 matches 7 bases. The trim removed 2 bases at V and 6 bases at J, leaving 7 bases unmatched. This CDR3 has 14 amino acids. Germline loops: CDR1 GTSNPN, CDR2 SVGIG (reference sequence). The CDR3, as DNA: TGTGCCTGGAGTTCCGGGACAGCCTTCAATGAGCAGTTCTTC. Protein product: CAWSSGTAFNEQFF.

CDR3 sequence: CASSSLAGNTDTQYF. CDR3 DNA sequence: TGTGCCAGCAGCTCCTTAGCGGGAAACACAGATACGCAGTATTTT. J is TRBJ2-3 and V is TRBV7-9; 8 bases align to TRBD2. The CDR3 loop spans 15 amino acids. Germline trimming cut 4 bases from V and 2 bases from J; bases unmatched to any gene: 5. The germline CDR1 and CDR2 sequences are SEHNR and FQNEAQ (reference sequence).

V is TRBV5-1 and J is TRBJ2-5, with 9 bases lining up with TRBD1. The CDR3 is 16 amino acids. Unmatched junction bases numbered 9, after V lost 4 bases and J lost 2 bases. The germline V gene encodes CDR1 SGHRS and CDR2 YFSETQ. The CDR3 DNA reads TGCGCCAGCAGCCTGGGACAGGGCGCCCTTCAAGAGACCCAGTACTTC. Amino acids: CASSLGQGALQETQYF.

This clone appeared once. The V call is TRBV7-6, the J call TRBJ1-3; D might be TRBD1 (6 bases). The CDR3 extends over 16 amino acids. Trimming left V 2 bases short and J 5 bases short, with 16 bases between. Looked up from germline, CDR1 is SGHVS and CDR2 is FNYEAQ. The CDR3 DNA reads as TGTGCCAGCAGCTTAATTCAGGGGACCCAGAGAAACACCATATATTTT. Protein: CASSLIQGTQRNTIYF.

V gene TRBV7-9 combines with J gene TRBJ1-1, with TRBD1 matching over 12 bases. CDR3 length: 14 amino acids. The V gene's germline CDR1 is SEHNR and CDR2 FQNEAQ (reference sequence). Trimming took 5 bases from V and 8 from J; bases not matched to a gene: 6. This chain's CDR3 is CASSAGQGAIEAFF. DNA for the CDR3: TGTGCCAGCAGCGCGGGACAGGGGGCAATCGAAGCTTTCTTT.